The text below deals with one T cell receptor (beta chain). What it binds is not known. This entry comes from a study of OX40 agonist ivuxolimab in advanced cancers. General study results and limits: Relative to CD4+, CD8+ T cells held more expanded clones on average. Partial responders treated at 0.1-3.0 mg/kg exhibited clonal expansion among the lowest measured.

Blood sampling took place at baseline, cycle 4 day 1, and cycle 7 day 1. TCRdb keeps only in-frame clones here, not all; method: immunoSEQ multiplex PCR. Of 84,000 or so clones in the sample, about 89% were seen once. The germline V and J ends were trimmed by 8 bases and 4 bases, with 3 bases remaining between them. CDR3 length: 9 amino acids. Germline CDR1 SEHNR, CDR2 FQNEAQ (reference sequence). The specimen comprised CD4+ or CD8+ T cells sorted from blood, sampled in a trial of the OX40 agonist ivuxolimab. This sequence joins TRBV7-9 and TRBJ2-7; D is undetermined. This clonotype was sampled from an adult with an advanced solid tumor such as melanoma, head and neck, liver or kidney cancer. The CDR3 region has the DNA TGTGCCAGCGGGTACGAGCAGTACTTC. Translating it yields CASGYEQYF.